The 25 T cell receptor beta chains below come from one sample, sequenced in a study of T cells in Graves' hyperthyroidism and ophthalmopathy. Amplification targeted TCR beta CDR3 regions from RNA transcripts. The HTBI set primed first-round TCR CDR3 RT-PCR. In TCRdb, the multiplex PCR reads were re-called with MiXCR into one record per CDR3 protein. The data show 500,000 to 600,000 distinct CDR3 sequences, around 42% seen once. Sequenced sample: peripheral blood or thyroid tissue (not recorded which). These receptor sequences come from a woman younger than 30 with Graves' hyperthyroidism.

The chain employs TRBV14 and TRBJ1-1; weak D call: TRBD1 (5 bases). Trimming stripped 4 bases from V and 6 bases from J, with 9 bases between. The CDR3 is 12 residues long. Looked up from germline, CDR1 is SGHDN and CDR2 is FVKESK. The CDR3 nucleotides are TGTGCCAGCAGCCGGGCGGGGCCTGAAGCTTTCTTT. It codes for CASSRAGPEAFF.

This clonotype was seen more than once but under ten times. The rearrangement joins TRBV12-5 to TRBJ1-2; 7 nucleotides align to TRBD1. The CDR3 is 16 amino acids. Trimming cost V 0 bases and J 7 bases; bases outside gene matches: 11. Germline CDR1 is LGHNT and CDR2 is FRNRAP. Written as DNA, the CDR3 is TGTGCTAGTGGTTTGGTAATCTCAGGGGGTTCGAGTGGCTACACCTTC. Its protein is CASGLVISGGSSGYTF.

This clonotype was picked up many times. This sequence joins TRBV5-1 and TRBJ1-2; D might be TRBD1 (5 bases). Germline CDR1 and CDR2: SGHRS and YFSETQ. The V end lost 1 base, the J end lost 0 bases, and 10 bases lay between the germline ends. The CDR3 extends over 15 amino acids. The CDR3 nucleotides are TGCGCCAGCAGCTTGATTTCAGGGACTAACTATGGCTACACCTTC. Translation: CASSLISGTNYGYTF.

This clonotype was recorded many times. The CDR3 here is CASSRYRVGEQYF. The CDR3, as DNA: TGTGCCAGCAGCCGTTACAGGGTCGGCGAGCAGTACTTC. The chain links TRBV6-5 to TRBJ2-7, with a weak D call TRBD1 (6 bases). Trimming removed 6 bases from V and 6 bases from J, with 15 bases in between. The CDR3 runs 13 residues. Germline CDR1 and CDR2: MNHEY and SVGAGI.

As regards this clonotype: Compared with germline, one end of the junction differs, possibly owing to a read error. The rearrangement links TRBV18 to TRBJ1-2; perhaps TRBD1 as D (6 bases). CDR3 length equals 14 residues. Germline V gene sequence: CDR1 KGHSH, CDR2 LQKENI. CDR3 sequence: CASSPAGTSYGCTF. CDR3 coding DNA: TGTGCCAGCTCACCGGCCGGGACATCCTATGGCTGCACCTTC.

CDR3 sequence reads: CASMVNNEQFF. CDR3 nucleotide sequence: TGCGCCAGCATGGTGAATAATGAGCAGTTCTTC. The V and J genes are TRBV10-2 and TRBJ2-1; no clear D gene. The V and J ends lost 7 bases and 7 bases respectively, with 8 bases between them. Germline CDR1 is WSHSY and CDR2 is SAAADI. The CDR3 is made up of 11 amino acids.

V is TRBV29-1 and J is TRBJ2-7; 7 bases map to TRBD1. Germline trimming cut 8 bases from V and 0 bases from J; bases unmatched to any gene: 7. Looked up from germline, CDR1 is SQVTM and CDR2 is ANQGSEA. The CDR3 is 13 amino acids. Here the CDR3 reads CSSDRETSYEQYF. The CDR3 DNA sequence: TGCAGCTCAGACAGGGAGACCTCCTACGAGCAGTACTTC.

V usage is TRBV7-9 and J usage is TRBJ1-2, with TRBD1 as a possible D gene (5 bases). This CDR3 spans 13 amino acids. The V and J ends lost 5 bases and 7 bases respectively, with 14 bases between them. Germline V gives CDR1 SEHNR, CDR2 FQNEAQ (reference sequence). The CDR3 reads CASSLGLAGGYTF. The CDR3 region has the DNA TGTGCCAGCAGCCTGGGACTAGCGGGTGGCTACACCTTC.

The gene calls are TRBV10-3 and TRBJ1-4, with 9 bases lining up with TRBD1. The CDR3 is 14 amino acids. V shed 5 bases and J 4 bases; nucleotides not matched to a gene: 2. Germline lookup yields CDR1 ENHRY and CDR2 SYGVKD. The CDR3 reads CAISPGQGNEKLFF. As DNA, the CDR3 is TGTGCCATCAGTCCGGGACAGGGTAATGAAAAACTGTTTTTT.

This clonotype was observed many times. The J gene is TRBJ1-2, the V gene TRBV9, with TRBD1 identical over 8 bases. The CDR3 is 16 residues long. The V gene end was trimmed by 4 bases and the J gene end by 4 bases; junction bases not matched to a gene: 12. CDR1 is SGDLS, CDR2 YYNGEE, per germline. This chain's CDR3 is CASSPSGGGTGYGYTF. The CDR3 DNA follows: TGTGCCAGCAGCCCGAGTGGGGGCGGGACAGGCTATGGCTACACCTTC.

This clonotype was detected once. The rearrangement links TRBV7-2 to TRBJ2-5, with 8 bases that match TRBD2. The CDR3 totals 14 residues. CDR1 is SGHTA and CDR2 is FQGNSA in the germline V gene. Germline trimming cut 8 bases from V and 5 bases from J; bases unmatched to any gene: 10. CDR3 sequence: CASGTGTGGETQYF. The CDR3, as DNA: TGTGCCAGCGGTACAGGGACGGGAGGGGAGACCCAGTACTTC.

This rearrangement joins TRBV6-5 to TRBJ1-1, with TRBD1 as a possible D gene (5 bases). This CDR3 has 16 residues. CDR1 MNHEY and CDR2 SVGAGI come from the germline V gene. Trimming cost V 0 bases and J 0 bases, with 11 bases left between them. The CDR3 DNA sequence: TGTGCCAGCAGTTACTCGTGGGGCACCATGAACACTGAAGCTTTCTTT. Residues: CASSYSWGTMNTEAFF.

The chain uses TRBV27 and TRBJ1-1; a weak D match, TRBD1 (5 bases). This CDR3 is 14 amino acids long. Germline V gene sequence: CDR1 MNHEY, CDR2 SMNVEV (reference sequence). V lost 3 bases and J 4 bases, leaving 12 bases between the germline ends. The CDR3 region is CASSFWGKSTEAFF. The CDR3 DNA sequence: TGTGCCAGCAGTTTCTGGGGGAAGAGCACTGAAGCTTTCTTT.

This clonotype was observed a few times. J is TRBJ2-3 and V is TRBV5-6; tentatively, D is TRBD1 (6 bases). V was trimmed by 2 bases and J by 3 bases, leaving 7 bases between them. Germline V gene sequence: CDR1 SGHDT, CDR2 YYEEEE. This CDR3 spans 13 amino acids. The CDR3 sequence is CASSFRGTDTQYF. The CDR3 nucleotides read TGTGCCAGCAGCTTTAGGGGGACAGATACGCAGTATTTT.

The chain couples TRBV11-2 to TRBJ2-3, with D possibly being TRBD2 (6 bases). The CDR3 has 16 amino acids. The ends were cut back, 4 bases at V and 1 base at J, with 15 bases in the middle. Germline V lookup: CDR1 SGHAT, CDR2 FQNNGV. The DNA of the CDR3 is TGTGCCAGCAGCTACAACCCCAGGGAGGGCACAGATACGCAGTATTTT. It specifies CASSYNPREGTDTQYF. The variable domain in full, completed from reference TRBV11-2 and TRBJ2-3, reads EAGVAQSPRYKIIEKRQSVAFWCNPISGHATLYWYQQILGQGPKLLIQFQNNGVVDDSQLPKDRFSAERLKGVDSTLKIQPAKLEDSAVYLCASSYNPREGTDTQYFGPGTRLTVL.

Many counts were recorded for this clonotype. The CDR3 loop is CASSLDASRSYEQYF. In DNA, the CDR3 is TGCGCCAGCAGCTTGGACGCCAGCAGATCCTACGAGCAGTACTTC. This chain links TRBV5-1 with TRBJ2-7, with no clear D. With 0 bases removed from V and 1 base from J, the gap between germline ends came to 11 bases. The germline gives CDR1 SGHRS, CDR2 YFSETQ. CDR3 length equals 15 residues. The full variable domain, rest sourced from reference TRBV5-1 and TRBJ2-7, is KAGVTQTPRYLIKTRGQQVTLSCSPISGHRSVSWYQQTPGQGLQFLFEYFSETQRNKGNFPGRFSGRQFSNSRSEMNVSTLELGDSALYLCASSLDASRSYEQYFGPGTRLTVT.

This clonotype was seen many times. This sequence joins TRBV20-1 and TRBJ2-2; 10 bases map to TRBD2. The germline V gene has CDR1 DFQATT and CDR2 SNEGSKA (reference sequence). V gave up 1 base and J gave up 0 bases; unmatched junction bases: 8. This CDR3 has 18 residues. The CDR3 bases are TGCAGTGCTAGAGTTCCGGGACTAGCGATATCGAACACCGGGGAGCTGTTTTTT. Translation gives CSARVPGLAISNTGELFF.

This clonotype was seen many times. V usage is TRBV7-7 and J usage is TRBJ2-5; D is possibly TRBD2 (6 bases). Germline CDR1 is SSHAT and CDR2 is FNYEAQ (reference sequence). V was shortened by 6 bases and J by 2 bases, with 10 bases between the two germline ends. This CDR3 has 13 residues. This chain's CDR3 is CASRLAGQETQYF. The DNA for the CDR3 is TGTGCCAGCAGATTGGCGGGGCAAGAGACCCAGTACTTC.

This clonotype was counted at least ten times. The junction differs from germline at one of its ends, possibly a read error. The chain employs TRBV28 and TRBJ2-7; 7 bases align to TRBD2. Per the germline V gene, CDR1 is MDHEN and CDR2 is SYDVKM. The CDR3 has 12 residues. The CDR3 DNA is TGTGCCAGCAGTTTCTCCGCTAGCGGTTATTCGTTC. Translation: CASSFSASGYSF.

The chain is built from TRBV15 and TRBJ2-3; D not certain. V gave up 0 bases and J gave up 2 bases, with 12 bases separating them. The CDR3 runs to 16 residues. Germline CDR1 is LNHNV and CDR2 is YYDKDF (reference sequence). The CDR3 is CATSREHWSITDTQYF. The DNA of the CDR3 is TGTGCCACCAGCAGAGAACACTGGAGTATCACAGATACGCAGTATTTT.

The sample holds many counts of this clonotype. The chain carries TRBV27 and TRBJ2-2; D is unresolved. Germline CDR1 reads MNHEY; CDR2 reads SMNVEV (reference sequence). CDR3 length equals 15 residues. Trimming removed 2 bases at V and 4 bases at J, with 11 bases between. The CDR3 DNA reads TGTGCCAGCAGTTTACGTTGGTCGGGCACCGGGGAGCTGTTTTTT. Translated: CASSLRWSGTGELFF.

This chain links TRBV29-1 with TRBJ2-7, with 7 nucleotides matching TRBD2. This CDR3 is built from 12 residues. The ends lost 6 bases at V and 3 bases at J; junction bases unmatched: 5. Germline CDR1 reads SQVTM; CDR2 reads ANQGSEA. The CDR3 region is CSVQRDGYEQYF. CDR3 DNA: TGCAGCGTGCAGCGGGACGGCTACGAGCAGTACTTC.

This clonotype was detected ten times or more. The germline gene is not matched at one end of the junction; a read error may be the cause. The chain carries TRBV4-1 and TRBJ2-7; D tentatively reads TRBD1 or TRBD2 (5 bases each). The CDR3 has 12 residues. CDR1 and CDR2 (germline): MGHRA, YSYEKL. The CDR3 coding sequence is TGCGCCAGCAGCCTAGTCGGGGACCCGCCCCACTTC. Its translation: CASSLVGDPPHF.

Here the CDR3 DNA reads TGCAGTGCTAGCCGACAGGGAGGGGGAGGGGAGACCCAGTACTTC. Protein product: CSASRQGGGGETQYF. This rearrangement joins TRBV20-1 to TRBJ2-5; D could derive from TRBD1 or TRBD2 (7 bases each). The CDR3 contains 15 residues. Trimming cost V 3 bases and J 5 bases, with 19 bases left between them. Per the germline V gene, CDR1 is DFQATT and CDR2 is SNEGSKA (reference sequence).

This clonotype was observed a few times. This sequence joins TRBV11-2 and TRBJ1-1, with TRBD1 as a possible D gene (5 bases). V was trimmed by 1 base and J by 5 bases, leaving 23 bases between them. The CDR3 totals 18 residues. Germline CDR1 SGHAT, CDR2 FQNNGV. The CDR3 protein is CASSLVRFPDTPGTEAFF. The CDR3 DNA reads as TGTGCCAGCAGCTTAGTTAGATTTCCGGACACCCCTGGAACTGAAGCTTTCTTT.